The 2 T cell receptor beta chains below were found in one sample sequenced in a study of identical twins. TCRdb re-called the 5' RACE reads with MiXCR, one entry per CDR3 protein. The table has around 680,000 distinct CDR3 sequences, around 8.3% seen once. This sample also appeared in a second study, on yellow fever vaccine responses in identical twins.

What was sequenced was PBMCs. The receptors originated from a young woman in good health.

This clonotype has only a few counts. The genes are TRBV5-1 and TRBJ2-2; no reliable D call. The CDR3 contains 14 residues. V shed 0 bases and J shed 2 bases, with 5 bases lying between them. Per the germline V gene, CDR1 is SGHRS and CDR2 is YFSETQ. CDR3 in amino acids: CASSLVHNTGELFF. CDR3 bases: TGCGCCAGCAGCTTGGTGCATAACACCGGGGAGCTGTTTTTT.

This clonotype has only a few counts. V usage is TRBV28 and J usage is TRBJ2-5, with TRBD1 matching 8 bases. The CDR3 contains 17 residues. Germline CDR1 is MDHEN and CDR2 is SYDVKM. Trimming at V came to 2 bases and at J to 6 bases, leaving 14 bases not matched to a gene. This CDR3 reads CASSLRTGTGPGKTQYF. CDR3 coding DNA: TGTGCCAGCAGTTTAAGAACCGGGACAGGACCCGGTAAGACCCAGTACTTC. Full variable domain (missing parts from reference TRBV28 and TRBJ2-5): DVKVTQSSRYLVKRTGEKVFLECVQDMDHENMFWYRQDPGLGLRLIYFSYDVKMKEKGDIPEGYSVSREKKERFSLILESASTNQTSMYLCASSLRTGTGPGKTQYFGPGTRLLVL.